This passage covers 13 T cell receptor beta chains from one sample sequenced in a study of blood T cell repertoires in COVID-19. Profiled with immunoSEQ multiplex PCR; TCRdb holds only in-frame clones, not every one. This repertoire shows 200,000 to 300,000 clones, 84% found once; its top ten account for 4.2%. Sequenced: peripheral blood. The source is a man in his sixties with acute or convalescent COVID-19.

The gene calls are TRBV29-1 and TRBJ1-2; 7 bases agree with TRBD1. The CDR3 is made up of 11 amino acids. Germline trimming cut 6 bases from V and 6 bases from J; bases unmatched to any gene: 4. Germline CDR1 and CDR2: SQVTM and ANQGSEA. The CDR3 reads CSVVGQDGYTF. The CDR3 DNA sequence: TGCAGCGTAGTCGGACAGGATGGCTACACCTTC.

The chain's CDR3 is CASSPYYPGRGPGNIQYF. In DNA, the CDR3 is TGCGCCAGCAGCCCTTATTATCCGGGCAGGGGGCCTGGAAACATTCAGTACTTC. This chain links TRBV4-1 with TRBJ2-4, with TRBD1 identical over 8 bases. Per germline, CDR1 MGHRA and CDR2 YSYEKL. The CDR3 totals 18 residues. Unmatched junction bases numbered 17, after V lost 4 bases and J lost 6 bases.

This clone showed up just once. The V call is TRBV5-4, the J call TRBJ2-7; possibly TRBD1 for D (6 bases). The CDR3 covers 15 residues. V was cut by 0 bases and J by 0 bases, with 10 bases left in between. The germline CDR1 and CDR2 sequences are SGHNT and YYREEE (reference sequence). CDR3 nucleotides: TGTGCCAGCAGCTTGGGGACAGCAGGCTCCTACGAGCAGTACTTC. Translating it yields CASSLGTAGSYEQYF.

The chain is built from TRBV4-1 and TRBJ2-6; D is undetermined. Germline V CDR1 and CDR2: MGHRA, YSYEKL. Trimming cost V 0 bases and J 5 bases, with 14 bases left between them. CDR3 length: 17 residues. The CDR3 sequence is CASSQDPTELRANVLTF. CDR3 nucleotide sequence: TGCGCCAGCAGCCAAGATCCCACGGAGCTCCGGGCCAACGTCCTGACTTTC.

The CDR3 nucleotides read TGTGCCAGTAGTATGGGGGGGCTTTCGTACTACGAGCAGTACTTC. Translation: CASSMGGLSYYEQYF. V gene TRBV19 combines with J gene TRBJ2-7; weak D call: TRBD2 (7 bases). The CDR3 is made up of 15 amino acids. The V and J ends lost 3 bases and 3 bases respectively, with 15 bases between them. CDR1 is LNHDA and CDR2 is SQIVND in the germline V gene (reference sequence).

V usage is TRBV19 and J usage is TRBJ1-1; weak D call: TRBD1 (6 bases). CDR1 and CDR2 (germline): LNHDA, SQIVND (reference sequence). This CDR3 is 15 amino acids long. V lost 7 bases, J lost 6 bases, and 21 bases lay in between. This chain's CDR3 is CASNSYRVPRAEAFF. CDR3 in DNA: TGTGCCAGTAACAGCTACAGGGTACCTCGGGCTGAAGCTTTCTTT.

The chain couples TRBV11-2 to TRBJ1-1; the match to TRBD1 covers 8 bases. This CDR3 is built from 14 residues. Germline lookup yields CDR1 SGHAT and CDR2 FQNNGV. With V trimmed by 5 bases and J by 11 bases, 13 bases remained unmatched. The DNA for the CDR3 is TGTGCCAGCAGCCCAGGACAGGGCCAGGTTCTGGCTTTCTTT. Amino acids: CASSPGQGQVLAFF. Complete variable domain (other parts from reference TRBV11-2 and TRBJ1-1): EAGVAQSPRYKIIEKRQSVAFWCNPISGHATLYWYQQILGQGPKLLIQFQNNGVVDDSQLPKDRFSAERLKGVDSTLKIQPAKLEDSAVYLCASSPGQGQVLAFFGQGTRLTVV.

V usage is TRBV5-6 and J usage is TRBJ1-1; D possibly corresponds to TRBD1 (5 bases). CDR3 length: 14 amino acids. The germline CDR1 and CDR2 sequences are SGHDT and YYEEEE. V gave up 0 bases and J gave up 5 bases, with 11 bases separating them. Here the CDR3 DNA reads TGTGCCAGCAGCTTGGGGAGGGGAGGGACTGAAGCTTTCTTT. This sequence encodes CASSLGRGGTEAFF. Combining the CDR3 with reference TRBV5-6 and TRBJ1-1 gives the whole variable domain DAGVTQSPTHLIKTRGQQVTLRCSPKSGHDTVSWYQQALGQGPQFIFQYYEEEERQRGNFPDRFSGHQFPNYSSELNVNALLLGDSALYLCASSLGRGGTEAFFGQGTRLTVV.

The V gene is TRBV6-5, the J gene TRBJ2-7; 7 nucleotides match TRBD1. Germline CDR1 is MNHEY and CDR2 is SVGAGI. The CDR3 consists of 14 residues. V trimming: 8 bases; J trimming: 3 bases; junction bases outside the gene matches: 10. The DNA for the CDR3 is TGTGCCAGCGCTAGGGACAGAAGGCACTACGAGCAGTACTTC. As protein: CASARDRRHYEQYF.

The chain employs TRBV4-2 and TRBJ1-2; tentatively, D is TRBD1 (6 bases). This CDR3 comprises 15 residues. V lost 0 bases and J 0 bases, leaving 8 bases between the germline ends. Germline CDR1 LGHNA, CDR2 YNFKEQ. The CDR3 spells CASSQDRTANYGYTF. As DNA, the CDR3 is TGTGCCAGCAGCCAAGATCGGACAGCTAACTATGGCTACACCTTC.

This clone was detected only a few times. The V gene is TRBV28, the J gene TRBJ1-1; no clear D. Germline values: CDR1 MDHEN, CDR2 SYDVKM. The CDR3 has 12 amino acids. The V gene lost 3 bases and the J gene lost 3 bases, with 5 bases spanning the gap. Here the CDR3 reads CASSFIHTEAFF. The CDR3 coding sequence is TGTGCCAGCAGTTTTATCCACACTGAAGCTTTCTTT.

The chain uses TRBV6-5 and TRBJ1-1, with a tentative D call TRBD1 (6 bases). Germline CDR1 MNHEY, CDR2 SVGAGI. V was shortened by 5 bases and J by 5 bases, with 18 bases between the two germline ends. The CDR3 has 15 amino acids. CDR3 coding DNA: TGTGCCAGCAGTATGGGGGCGACGGAAAGGACTGAAGCTTTCTTT. Translating it yields CASSMGATERTEAFF.

The rearrangement uses TRBV10-3 and TRBJ1-5; D possibly corresponds to TRBD1 (6 bases). CDR3 length: 14 amino acids. The V end lost 4 bases, the J end lost 7 bases, and 14 bases lay between the germline ends. Germline values: CDR1 ENHRY, CDR2 SYGVKD. The CDR3 sequence: CAISGGGMGQPQHF. CDR3 coding DNA: TGTGCCATCAGTGGTGGGGGCATGGGGCAGCCCCAGCATTTT.